This T cell receptor beta chain was captured in a study of T cell repertoires in cytomegalovirus infection. One entry per CDR3 protein, called by TCRdb with MiXCR from the reads. The table records 200,000 or so distinct CDR3 sequences, 38% of them present only once. This clonotype turned up a few times. Its antigen remains unidentified. This receptor was taken from a human donor in good health (CMV status not recorded). Some clones in this sample may be carry-over from other donors' samples. The sample consisted of CD8+ T cells from cultured PBMCs, taken from culture after CMV antigen stimulation.

The CDR3 DNA is TGTGCCAGCAGCCCGTACGGGGGCTCTGACACTGAAGCTTTCTTT. It yields the protein CASSPYGGSDTEAFF. The chain uses TRBV7-6 and TRBJ1-1; D perhaps matches TRBD1 (6 bases). The CDR3 consists of 15 residues. In germline, CDR1 is SGHVS, CDR2 FNYEAQ. V lost 5 bases and J lost 3, with 16 bases in between.